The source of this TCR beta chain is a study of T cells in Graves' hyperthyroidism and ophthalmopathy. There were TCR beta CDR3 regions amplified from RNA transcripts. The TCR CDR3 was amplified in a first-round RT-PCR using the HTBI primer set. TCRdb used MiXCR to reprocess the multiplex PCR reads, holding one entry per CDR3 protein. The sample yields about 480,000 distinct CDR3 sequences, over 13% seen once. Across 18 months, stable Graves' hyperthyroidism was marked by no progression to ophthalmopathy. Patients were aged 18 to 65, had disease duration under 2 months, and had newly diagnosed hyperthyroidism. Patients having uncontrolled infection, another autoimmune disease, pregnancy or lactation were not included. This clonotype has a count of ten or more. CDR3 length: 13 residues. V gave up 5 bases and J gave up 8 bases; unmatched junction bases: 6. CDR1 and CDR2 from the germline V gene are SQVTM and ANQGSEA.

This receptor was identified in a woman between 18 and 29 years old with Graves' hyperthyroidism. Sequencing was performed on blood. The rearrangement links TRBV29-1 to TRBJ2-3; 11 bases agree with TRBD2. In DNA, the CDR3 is TGCAGCGTTCGGCTAGCGGGAGGACCTACGCAGTATTTT. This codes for CSVRLAGGPTQYF.